This section outlines one T cell receptor (beta chain) sequence together with its context. The same CDR3 is also encoded by other DNA sequences in this sample. This specimen belongs to a study of CD8+ T cells in alopecia areata. CDR3 length: 13 residues. Germline values: CDR1 MNHEY, CDR2 SMNVEV (reference sequence). The V gene lost 3 bases and the J gene lost 5 bases, with 10 bases spanning the gap. Isolated RNA was reverse transcribed into cDNA used as the sequencing template. Sequencing used immunoSEQ multiplex PCR; TCRdb keeps in-frame clones, though not all of them. The sample contains approximately 59,000 clones, 45% to 50% of which appear only once.

The chain uses TRBV27 and TRBJ2-5; D possibly corresponds to TRBD1 (6 bases). The source material was CD8+ T cells sorted from blood, sampled at week 0. This receptor was identified in a human donor with alopecia areata. The CDR3: CASSFRGGETQYF. CDR3 sequence (DNA): TGTGCCAGCAGTTTCAGGGGTGGGGAGACCCAGTACTTC.